This T cell receptor beta chain originates from a study of PD-1 blockade in classical Hodgkin lymphoma. Clones were read by immunoSEQ multiplex PCR, and TCRdb kept only the in-frame ones, dropping some. This sample has tens of thousands of clones, with over 70% found just once. Autologous stem cell transplantation was followed by relapse in every patient, and brentuximab vedotin exposure varied. The best responses consisted of complete response, partial response or progressive disease. This CDR3 is 16 amino acids long. The germline V and J ends were trimmed by 6 bases and 2 bases, with 17 bases remaining between them. CDR1 is SEHNR and CDR2 is FQNEAQ in the germline V gene (reference sequence).

This sequence joins TRBV7-9 and TRBJ2-1, with D uncertain. The receptor was derived from a human donor with classical Hodgkin lymphoma. Here the sequenced sample was peripheral blood mononuclear cells (PBMCs), taken at baseline. CDR3 in DNA: TGTGCCAGCAGTACGGCCTCCAGCGCTCCCTACAATGAGCAGTTCTTC. It yields the protein CASSTASSAPYNEQFF.